The clone carrying this T cell receptor (beta chain) was observed a few times. This specimen belongs to a study of blood T cell repertoires in COVID-19. Study as a whole: PBMCs, B-cell-depleted T cells, or T cells provided the cDNA or gDNA that made up the material.

The protocol was immunoSEQ multiplex PCR, while the TCRdb copy is restricted to in-frame clones and leaves out a portion. The top ten hold over 15% of the sample, which has 210,000 or so clones, 84% seen once. Germline V gene sequence: CDR1 SGDLS, CDR2 YYNGEE. Trimming left V 0 bases short and J 4 bases short, with 13 bases between. The length of the CDR3 is 15 residues. Material: peripheral blood. The chain is built from TRBV9 and TRBJ1-2, with D tentatively TRBD1 (6 bases). The clonotype originates from a woman at least 80 years old with active or convalescent COVID-19. DNA for the CDR3: TGTGCCAGCAGCGTAGCGGGGGGGGCCTTCTATGGCTACACCTTC. Translation gives CASSVAGGAFYGYTF.